This T cell receptor (beta chain) comes out of a study of T cells expressing NK-cell markers (dated by TCRdb to 2020 to 2022). Background for the entire study: Eight donors provided sorted CD3+CD56+NKG2C+, CD3+CD56+NKG2C- and CD3+CD56-NKG2C+ T-cell subsets, whose TCR beta-chain repertoires were profiled. Illumina HiSeq 2000/2500, MiSeq or NextSeq was used to sequence libraries as 2 x 150 bp reads. Randomly selected healthy volunteers, three men and five women, were used as the eight sequenced donors. Among the eight sequenced donors, only one was HCMV-seronegative, while the other seven were HCMV-seropositive.

Of note for this clonotype: It has no known antigen specificity.

The CDR3 runs 15 residues from the cysteine to the phenylalanine. Only the protein is available. The germline V gene supplies CDR1 SGHDN and CDR2 FVKESK. Broad study findings and their caveats: Those dominant clonotypes were again the most abundant among CD3+CD56-NKG2C+ cells in several donors, at roughly 28.3-60.1%. In six donors, the dominant CD3+CD56+NKG2C+ clonotypes were found to rank among the top 10 CD8+ clonotypes and to make up roughly 1.0-7.5% of CD8+ T cells. Whether the expanded NKG2C-expressing T cell clones were specific for HCMV antigens was left unclear.

Sequencing instrument: Illumina HiSeq 2000. TCR beta cDNA libraries were made by 5'RACE template switching that added a universal primer site and unique molecular identifiers. Synthesis of cDNA was primed from the TCR beta constant segment and was followed by two consecutive PCR amplification steps. The paper's processing steps were these. Reads were demultiplexed and grouped by UMI with MIGEC, and clonotypes were assembled and quantified with MiTCR. To exclude erroneous sequences, only TCR cDNA sequences supported by at least two reads were retained. The tcR package was used for downstream repertoire analysis, and clonotypes were matched across fractions by CDR3 nucleotide sequence plus V segment. VDJmatch was used to annotate antigen specificity against VDJdb, with one amino acid substitution in CDR3 allowed. Each CDR3 protein sequence appears as one entry after TCRdb reprocessed the reads, and no DNA is included. TCRdb's processing, not the authors' own work, is the source of the V and J calls. The sample table records about 150,000 distinct CDR3 sequences. Jointly, the top ten make up 20% to 25% of the sample.

HCMV serostatus was determined by detecting HCMV-specific IgG in serum with a commercial ELISA kit. Peripheral blood mononuclear cells were isolated from blood by Ficoll density gradient centrifugation. The chain employs TRBV14 and TRBJ2-3. The TCR sequence derives from a man between 18 and 69 years old in good health. The sequencing input was blood T cells: a sorted CD56 or NKG2C T cell subset, CD4+ or CD8+ T cells, or bulk PBMC T cells (not recorded which). The CDR3 protein is CASSHNKRWRDTQYF.